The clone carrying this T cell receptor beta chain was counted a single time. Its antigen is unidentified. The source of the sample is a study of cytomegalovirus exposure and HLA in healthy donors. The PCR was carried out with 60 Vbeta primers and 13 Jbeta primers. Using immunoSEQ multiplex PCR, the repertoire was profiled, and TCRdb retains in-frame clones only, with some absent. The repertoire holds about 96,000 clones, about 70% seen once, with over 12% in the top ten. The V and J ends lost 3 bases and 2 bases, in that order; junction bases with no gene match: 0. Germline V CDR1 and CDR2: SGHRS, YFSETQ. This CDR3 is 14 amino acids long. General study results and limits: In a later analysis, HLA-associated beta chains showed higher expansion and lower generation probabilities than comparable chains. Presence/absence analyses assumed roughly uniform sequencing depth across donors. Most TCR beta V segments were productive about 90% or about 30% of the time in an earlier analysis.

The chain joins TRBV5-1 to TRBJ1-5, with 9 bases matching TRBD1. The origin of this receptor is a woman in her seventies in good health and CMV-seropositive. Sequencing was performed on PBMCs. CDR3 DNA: TGCGCCAGCAGCTGGACAGGGGGCAATCAGCCCCAGCATTTT. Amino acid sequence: CASSWTGGNQPQHF.